This T cell receptor (beta chain) was sequenced during a study of cytomegalovirus exposure and HLA in healthy donors. Across the study: The same platform used for the roughly 610 first-cohort repertoires was also used for the approximately 120 validation repertoires, as a later analysis reported.

Generated by immunoSEQ multiplex PCR, the TCRdb table keeps only in-frame clones and is missing some. The sample carries around 62,000 clones, roughly 89% recorded once. In the case of this clone: The antigen is undetermined.

Separate from the 666-subject first cohort, the approximately 120-subject validation cohort was the one that the donors belonged to. Study-level points and caveats: It was about 150 TCR beta chains that were listed as cytomegalovirus-associated. Under in vitro conditions, three CMV-associated chains were confirmed as specific for CMV antigens.

In germline, CDR1 is LNHDA, CDR2 SQIVND (reference sequence). V shed 3 bases and J shed 9 bases, with 12 bases lying between them. The length of the CDR3 is 13 residues. The source is a woman aged 18-30 years in good health and CMV-seronegative. The rearrangement joins TRBV19 to TRBJ2-1, with a possible D match to TRBD1 (7 bases). Sequenced material: PBMCs. The DNA for the CDR3 is TGTGCCAGTAGTATTAGGGGGCGGGGTGAGCAGTTCTTC. Protein product: CASSIRGRGEQFF.